This entry concerns a single TCR beta chain. Its specificity is not known. The data are from a study of blood T cells in healthy people across ages. Study-wide points: Both higher diversity and more naive CD4+ cells marked long-lived donors when set against aged donors. Conclusively comparing naive with antigen-experienced cells was impossible with unsorted PBMCs.

The CDR3 totals 16 residues. The germline V and J ends were trimmed by 2 bases and 2 bases, with 16 bases remaining between them. Germline values: CDR1 SNHLY, CDR2 FYNNEI. Next came a second PCR, run for about 6 to 12 cycles, which used a sample-barcoded 5' primer along with a J-beta primer mix. Researchers report that each sample yielded at least 2.5 million CDR3-containing paired-end reads. TCRdb re-derived calls from the 5' RACE reads in MiXCR, one entry per CDR3 protein. The sample has under 2,000,000 distinct CDR3 sequences, approximately 50% seen once; the top ten hold over 2%. This receptor was obtained from a woman between 35 and 50 years old in good health. Sequencing was carried out using blood. This sequence joins TRBV2 and TRBJ2-7; D tentatively fits TRBD1 or TRBD2 (6 bases each). The CDR3 DNA sequence: TGTGCCAGCAGTGAACGGGGGACATTACGGGCCTACGAGCAGTACTTC. Residues: CASSERGTLRAYEQYF.